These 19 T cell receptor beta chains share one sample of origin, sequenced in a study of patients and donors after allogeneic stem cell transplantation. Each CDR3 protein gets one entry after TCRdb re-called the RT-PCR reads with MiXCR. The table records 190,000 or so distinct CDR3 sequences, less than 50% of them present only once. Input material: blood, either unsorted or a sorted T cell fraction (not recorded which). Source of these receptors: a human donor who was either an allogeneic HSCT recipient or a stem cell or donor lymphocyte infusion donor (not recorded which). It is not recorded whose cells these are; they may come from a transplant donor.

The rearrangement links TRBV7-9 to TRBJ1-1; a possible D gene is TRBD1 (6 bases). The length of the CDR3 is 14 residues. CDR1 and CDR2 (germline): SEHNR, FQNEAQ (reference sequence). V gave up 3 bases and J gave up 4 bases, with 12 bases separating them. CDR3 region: CASSFGGPGTEAFF. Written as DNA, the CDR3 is TGTGCCAGCAGCTTCGGGGGGCCGGGCACTGAAGCTTTCTTT. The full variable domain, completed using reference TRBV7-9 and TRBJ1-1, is DTGVSQNPRHKITKRGQNVTFRCDPISEHNRLYWYRQTLGQGPEFLTYFQNEAQLEKSRLLSDRFSAERPKGSFSTLEIQRTEQGDSAMYLCASSFGGPGTEAFFGQGTRLTVV.

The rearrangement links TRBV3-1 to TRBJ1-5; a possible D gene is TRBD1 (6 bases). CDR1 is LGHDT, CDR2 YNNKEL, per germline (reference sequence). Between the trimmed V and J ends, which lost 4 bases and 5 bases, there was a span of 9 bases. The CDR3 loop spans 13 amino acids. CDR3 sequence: CASSLDSYQPQHF. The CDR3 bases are TGTGCCAGCAGCCTGGACAGTTATCAGCCCCAGCATTTT.

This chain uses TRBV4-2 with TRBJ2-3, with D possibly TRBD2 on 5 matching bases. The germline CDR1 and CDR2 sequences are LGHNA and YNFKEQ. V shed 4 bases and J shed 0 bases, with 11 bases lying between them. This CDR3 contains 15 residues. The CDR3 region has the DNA TGTGCCAGCAGCCGGGAGACATTAAGCACAGATACGCAGTATTTT. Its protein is CASSRETLSTDTQYF.

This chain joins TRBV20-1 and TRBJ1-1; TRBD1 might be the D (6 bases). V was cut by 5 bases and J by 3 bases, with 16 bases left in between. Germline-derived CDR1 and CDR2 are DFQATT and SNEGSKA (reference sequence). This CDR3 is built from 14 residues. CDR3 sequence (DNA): TGCAGTGCTCCAGAGGGGGGGAAGGACACTGAAGCTTTCTTT. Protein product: CSAPEGGKDTEAFF.

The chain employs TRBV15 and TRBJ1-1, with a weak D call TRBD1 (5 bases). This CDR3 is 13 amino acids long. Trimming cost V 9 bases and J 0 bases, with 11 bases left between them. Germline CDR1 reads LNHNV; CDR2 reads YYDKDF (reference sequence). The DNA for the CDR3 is TGTGCCACGTCCTTACAGGTGAACACTGAAGCTTTCTTT. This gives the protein CATSLQVNTEAFF.

Here the CDR3 reads CASSRTRDRGREETQYF. The CDR3 DNA follows: TGTGCCAGCAGCCGGACCCGGGACAGGGGCCGAGAAGAGACCCAGTACTTC. The chain links TRBV12-3 or TRBV12-4 to TRBJ2-5; 10 bases match TRBD1. The CDR3 has 17 residues. Unmatched junction bases numbered 13, after V lost 6 bases and J lost 3 bases.

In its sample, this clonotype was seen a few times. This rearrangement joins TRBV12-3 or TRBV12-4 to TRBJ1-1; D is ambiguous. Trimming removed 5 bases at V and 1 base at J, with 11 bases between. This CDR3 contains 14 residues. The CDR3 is CASSTALENTEAFF. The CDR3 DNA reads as TGTGCCAGCAGTACCGCTTTAGAGAACACTGAAGCTTTCTTT.

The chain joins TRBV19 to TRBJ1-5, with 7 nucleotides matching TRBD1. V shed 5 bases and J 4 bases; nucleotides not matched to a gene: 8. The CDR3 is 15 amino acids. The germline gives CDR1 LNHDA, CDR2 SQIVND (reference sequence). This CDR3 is CASSLGTARNQPQHF. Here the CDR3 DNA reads TGTGCCAGTAGTCTGGGGACAGCTCGGAATCAGCCCCAGCATTTT.

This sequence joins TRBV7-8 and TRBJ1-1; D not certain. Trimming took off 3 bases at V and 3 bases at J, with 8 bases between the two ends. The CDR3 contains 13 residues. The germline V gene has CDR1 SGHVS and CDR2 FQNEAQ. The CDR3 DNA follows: TGTGCCAGCAGCTTGCAGCGAGACACTGAAGCTTTCTTT. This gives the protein CASSLQRDTEAFF.

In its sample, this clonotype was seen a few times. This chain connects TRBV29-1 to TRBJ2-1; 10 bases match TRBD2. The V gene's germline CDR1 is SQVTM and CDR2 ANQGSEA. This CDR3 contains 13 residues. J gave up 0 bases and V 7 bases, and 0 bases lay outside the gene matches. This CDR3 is CSASGSSYNEQFF. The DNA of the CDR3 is TGCAGCGCTAGCGGGAGCTCCTACAATGAGCAGTTCTTC.

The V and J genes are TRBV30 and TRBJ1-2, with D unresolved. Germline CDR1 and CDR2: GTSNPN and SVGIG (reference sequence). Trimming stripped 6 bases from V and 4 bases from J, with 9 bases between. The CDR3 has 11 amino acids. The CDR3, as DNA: TGTGCCTGCGGCGCCATCTATGGCTACACCTTC. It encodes CACGAIYGYTF.

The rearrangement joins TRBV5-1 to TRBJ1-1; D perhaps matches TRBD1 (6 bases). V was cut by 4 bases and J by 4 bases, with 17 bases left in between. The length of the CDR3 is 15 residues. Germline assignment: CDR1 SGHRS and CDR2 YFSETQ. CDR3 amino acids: CASSPGGGEGTEAFF. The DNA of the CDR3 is TGCGCCAGCAGCCCCGGTGGGGGCGAGGGCACTGAAGCTTTCTTT. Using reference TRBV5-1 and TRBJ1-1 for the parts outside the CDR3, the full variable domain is KAGVTQTPRYLIKTRGQQVTLSCSPISGHRSVSWYQQTPGQGLQFLFEYFSETQRNKGNFPGRFSGRQFSNSRSEMNVSTLELGDSALYLCASSPGGGEGTEAFFGQGTRLTVV.

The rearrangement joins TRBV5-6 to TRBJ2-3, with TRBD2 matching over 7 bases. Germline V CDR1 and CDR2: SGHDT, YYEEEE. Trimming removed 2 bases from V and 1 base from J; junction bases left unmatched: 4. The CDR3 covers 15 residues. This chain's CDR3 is CASSFLLAGTDTQYF. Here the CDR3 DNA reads TGTGCCAGCAGCTTCTTGCTAGCGGGCACAGATACGCAGTATTTT.

CDR3: CASSLRGPYNEQFF. The CDR3 DNA is TGTGCCAGCAGCTTGCGGGGGCCCTACAATGAGCAGTTCTTC. The chain joins TRBV7-9 to TRBJ2-1; TRBD2 might be the D (7 bases). The CDR3 loop spans 14 amino acids. Trimming removed 3 bases at V and 2 bases at J, with 8 bases between. Germline CDR1 and CDR2: SEHNR and FQNEAQ (reference sequence).

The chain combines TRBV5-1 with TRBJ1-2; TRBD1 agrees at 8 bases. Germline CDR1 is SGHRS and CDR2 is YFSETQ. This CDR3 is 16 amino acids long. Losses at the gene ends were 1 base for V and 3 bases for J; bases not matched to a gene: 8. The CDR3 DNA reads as TGCGCCAGCAGCTTGATCACGCAGGGGGCGGACTATGGCTACACCTTC. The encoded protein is CASSLITQGADYGYTF.

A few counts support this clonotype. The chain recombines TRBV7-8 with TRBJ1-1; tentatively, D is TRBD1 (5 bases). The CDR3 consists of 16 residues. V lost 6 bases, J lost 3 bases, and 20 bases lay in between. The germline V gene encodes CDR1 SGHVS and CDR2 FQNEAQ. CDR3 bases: TGTGCCAGCAGGCCCGGGGGAGGGGTGGACGACACTGAAGCTTTCTTT. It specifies CASRPGGGVDDTEAFF.

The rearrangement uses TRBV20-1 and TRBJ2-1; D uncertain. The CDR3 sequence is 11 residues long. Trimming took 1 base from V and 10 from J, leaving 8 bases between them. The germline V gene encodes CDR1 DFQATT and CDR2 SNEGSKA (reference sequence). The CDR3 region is CSARAVREQFF. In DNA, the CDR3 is TGCAGTGCTAGAGCCGTGCGGGAGCAGTTCTTC.

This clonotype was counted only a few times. CDR3 residues: CASSFTGKETQYF. The CDR3 DNA reads as TGTGCCAGCAGTTTTACAGGGAAAGAGACCCAGTACTTC. The chain couples TRBV12-3 or TRBV12-4 to TRBJ2-5; tentatively, D is TRBD1 (6 bases). The V and J ends lost 3 bases and 3 bases respectively, with 8 bases between them. The CDR3 spans 13 residues.

Written as DNA, the CDR3 is TGTGCCAGCAGACCTCCGGGACTAGCGTACGATTACCAAGAGACCCAGTACTTC. It codes for CASRPPGLAYDYQETQYF. The rearrangement joins TRBV5-5 to TRBJ2-5; 10 nucleotides line up with TRBD2. Germline V gene lookup returns CDR1 SGHKS and CDR2 YYEKEE (reference sequence). The CDR3 runs 18 residues. V gave up 5 bases and J gave up 0 bases; unmatched junction bases: 13.